This entry lists 30 T cell receptor beta chains sequenced from one sample in a study of blood T cells in healthy people across ages. With a J-beta primer mix and a sample-barcoded 5' primer, a second PCR ran 7 to 11 cycles. TCRdb re-called the 5' RACE reads through MiXCR, storing one row per CDR3 protein. The sample contains about 1.4 million distinct CDR3 sequences, roughly 60% of which appear only once. Sequenced sample: blood. All receptors derive from a man in his late teens or twenties in good health.

This chain joins TRBV29-1 and TRBJ1-1; D might be TRBD1 (6 bases). V was shortened by 4 bases and J by 5 bases, with 11 bases between the two germline ends. In germline, CDR1 is SQVTM, CDR2 ANQGSEA. The CDR3 totals 12 residues. Here the CDR3 reads CSVVGGITEAFF. Written as DNA, the CDR3 is TGCAGCGTTGTAGGGGGGATTACTGAAGCTTTCTTT.

J is TRBJ2-5 and V is TRBV5-1, with 11 bases lining up with TRBD2. Germline V CDR1 and CDR2: SGHRS, YFSETQ. The CDR3 contains 17 residues. The ends lost 0 bases at V and 1 base at J; junction bases unmatched: 5. In DNA, the CDR3 is TGCGCCAGCAGCTTGGCTTTCACTAGCGGGGGCCAAGAGACCCAGTACTTC. Amino acid sequence: CASSLAFTSGGQETQYF. The full variable domain, its missing parts supplied by reference TRBV5-1 and TRBJ2-5, is KAGVTQTPRYLIKTRGQQVTLSCSPISGHRSVSWYQQTPGQGLQFLFEYFSETQRNKGNFPGRFSGRQFSNSRSEMNVSTLELGDSALYLCASSLAFTSGGQETQYFGPGTRLLVL.

This chain uses TRBV6-5 with TRBJ2-5; D not resolved. This CDR3 contains 13 residues. The V and J ends lost 2 bases and 2 bases respectively, with 6 bases between them. Germline assignment: CDR1 MNHEY and CDR2 SVGAGI. The CDR3 is CASSYHRQETQYF. CDR3 coding DNA: TGTGCCAGCAGTTACCACAGACAAGAGACCCAGTACTTC.

This sequence joins TRBV7-6 and TRBJ1-2; D is ambiguous. Germline CDR1 is SGHVS and CDR2 is FNYEAQ. With 1 base removed from V and 5 bases from J, the gap between germline ends came to 11 bases. The CDR3 totals 14 residues. The CDR3 DNA sequence: TGTGCCAGCAGCTTAGATCTGACCTCGTATGGCTACACCTTC. Protein product: CASSLDLTSYGYTF.

The V call is TRBV20-1, the J call TRBJ2-7; no clear D. The J call is in doubt because the DNA end fits TRBJ2-5 better. CDR3 length: 12 amino acids. Per the germline V gene, CDR1 is DFQATT and CDR2 is SNEGSKA (reference sequence). As DNA, the CDR3 is TGCAGTGCTAAAGAGTATCTTGCGACCCAGTACTTC. This gives the protein CSAKEYLATQYF.

This chain connects TRBV3-1 to TRBJ2-1, with D possibly matching TRBD2 (6 bases). V lost 11 bases and J lost 2, with 16 bases in between. Germline V gene sequence: CDR1 LGHDT, CDR2 YNNKEL (reference sequence). CDR3 size: 14 residues. The CDR3 loop is CASHAGSTYNEQFF. CDR3 DNA sequence: TGTGCCTCCCATGCGGGGAGCACCTACAATGAGCAGTTCTTC.

V gene TRBV24-1 combines with J gene TRBJ2-1; the match to TRBD1 covers 8 bases. Germline V lookup: CDR1 KGHDR, CDR2 SFDVKD. This CDR3 spans 16 amino acids. V lost 6 bases, J lost 9 bases, and 15 bases stayed unmatched. The CDR3 nucleotides read TGTGCCACCAGTTCCCCGGTCCGACAGGGGCAAGCTGAGCAGTTCTTC. Its translation: CATSSPVRQGQAEQFF.

This clonotype was found a few times. The chain is built from TRBV6-4 and TRBJ1-2, with D uncertain. Germline V gene data show CDR1 as MRHNA and CDR2 as SNTAGT. Between the trimmed V and J ends, which lost 2 bases and 0 bases, there was a span of 10 bases. The CDR3 extends over 15 amino acids. The CDR3, as DNA: TGTGCCAGCAGTGACACGATGGCTGCTAACTATGGCTACACCTTC. Translation gives CASSDTMAANYGYTF.

CDR3 in DNA: TGTGCCACCTCAGGCCCAGGGGATGAGCAGTTCTTC. Translation gives CATSGPGDEQFF. The rearrangement joins TRBV24-1 to TRBJ2-1; TRBD1 might be the D (6 bases). Germline V lookup: CDR1 KGHDR, CDR2 SFDVKD. Trimming cost V 9 bases and J 8 bases, with 13 bases left between them. This CDR3 is 12 amino acids long.

V gene TRBV28 combines with J gene TRBJ1-1; D may be TRBD1 (5 bases). V lost 7 bases and J lost 3, with 15 bases in between. The germline CDR1 and CDR2 sequences are MDHEN and SYDVKM. This CDR3 has 14 amino acids. The chain's CDR3 is CASTPTGAYTEAFF. The CDR3 nucleotides read TGTGCCAGCACCCCTACTGGGGCTTACACTGAAGCTTTCTTT.

The DNA of the CDR3 is TGTGCCAGCAGCTTAAGCGCGGGAGACAATCAGCCCCAGCATTTT. It specifies CASSLSAGDNQPQHF. This chain links TRBV7-2 with TRBJ1-5; D remains ambiguous. V gave up 2 bases and J gave up 3 bases, with 11 bases separating them. CDR3 size: 15 residues. Per germline, CDR1 SGHTA and CDR2 FQGNSA.

J is TRBJ2-4 and V is TRBV27; tentatively, D is TRBD1 (6 bases). The end of the DNA fits TRBJ2-5 better, so the J call may be wrong. CDR3 size: 16 residues. Germline CDR1 is MNHEY and CDR2 is SMNVEV (reference sequence). The DNA of the CDR3 is TGTGCCAGCAGTCTAGACAGGCGCTTGAGTCGAGAGACCCAGTACTTC. This encodes CASSLDRRLSRETQYF.

The CDR3 DNA reads as TGCAGTGCTAGGCCCCAGGGGACTTTTCAGCCCCAGCATTTT. It encodes CSARPQGTFQPQHF. The V gene is TRBV20-1, the J gene TRBJ1-5; tentatively, D is TRBD1 (6 bases). The germline V and J ends were trimmed by 3 bases and 6 bases, with 15 bases remaining between them. The CDR3 runs to 14 residues. CDR1 DFQATT and CDR2 SNEGSKA come from the germline V gene (reference sequence).

V is TRBV6-5 and J is TRBJ2-7; unclear D gene. The CDR3 is 11 amino acids. V lost 2 bases to trimming and J lost 6 bases, with 5 bases between them. The germline CDR1 and CDR2 sequences are MNHEY and SVGAGI. The CDR3 DNA follows: TGTGCCAGCAGTTACCTCCGCGAGCAGTACTTC. Its translation is CASSYLREQYF.

This chain joins TRBV29-1 and TRBJ2-5; D not resolved. Trimming took 0 bases from V and 4 from J, leaving 24 bases between them. Germline assignment: CDR1 SQVTM and CDR2 ANQGSEA. The CDR3 spans 18 residues. This CDR3 is CSVEDLVVEVDQPETQYF. Written as DNA, the CDR3 is TGCAGCGTTGAAGATTTGGTGGTAGAAGTCGACCAGCCAGAGACCCAGTACTTC. The full variable domain, in which reference TRBV29-1 and TRBJ2-5 provide the parts outside the CDR3, is SAVISQKPSRDICQRGTSLTIQCQVDSQVTMMFWYRQQPGQSLTLIATANQGSEATYESGFVIDKFPISRPNLTFSTLTVSNMSPEDSSIYLCSVEDLVVEVDQPETQYFGPGTRLLVL.

The CDR3 spells CARTRDRFNYGYTF. For the CDR3, the DNA is TGTGCCAGGACTAGGGACAGGTTTAACTATGGCTACACCTTC. This chain connects TRBV21-1 to TRBJ1-2; TRBD1, the table's D call, lacks a check against the DNA. TRBV21-1 is a known pseudogene. This CDR3 is 14 amino acids long.

The V gene is TRBV18, the J gene TRBJ1-1; D ambiguous. This CDR3 contains 11 residues. Between the trimmed V and J ends, which lost 6 bases and 7 bases, there was a span of 9 bases. CDR1 and CDR2 (germline): KGHSH, LQKENI. As DNA, the CDR3 is TGTGCCAGCTCGGTGGGGATTGAAGCTTTCTTT. As protein: CASSVGIEAFF.

The gene calls are TRBV4-2 and TRBJ1-6; 10 positions agree with TRBD1. The CDR3 spans 14 residues. The V gene's germline CDR1 is LGHNA and CDR2 YNFKEQ. J was trimmed by 15 bases and V by 3 bases; bases with no gene match: 8. CDR3 nucleotide sequence: TGTGCCAGCAGCCACGGGACAGGGGCTTATGACCTCCACTTT. This encodes CASSHGTGAYDLHF.

The chain recombines TRBV29-1 with TRBJ2-1; D possibly corresponds to TRBD2 (5 bases). CDR3 length: 14 residues. V shed 6 bases and J shed 7 bases, with 19 bases lying between them. The V gene's germline CDR1 is SQVTM and CDR2 ANQGSEA. The CDR3 reads CSVPASFRDNEQFF. The CDR3 nucleotides read TGCAGCGTCCCGGCTAGCTTCCGAGATAATGAGCAGTTCTTC.

With regard to this clonotype: At one end the junction does not follow the germline gene, possibly because of a read error. J is TRBJ2-1 and V is TRBV7-7; D is possibly TRBD2 (7 bases). From germline, CDR1 is SSHAT and CDR2 FNYEAQ (reference sequence). CDR3 length: 16 residues. The CDR3 nucleotides read TGTGCTAGCAGCCCAAGTGGGGGGGCCCACTACAATGAGCAGTTCTTC. It yields the protein CASSPSGGAHYNEQFF.

This clonotype has a handful of counts. The rearrangement joins TRBV20-1 to TRBJ2-1, with D hard to call. Germline loops: CDR1 DFQATT, CDR2 SNEGSKA (reference sequence). The CDR3 consists of 16 residues. Trimming stripped 0 bases from V and 2 bases from J, with 14 bases between. The CDR3 protein is CSARDLVSRTYNEQFF. The CDR3 DNA reads TGCAGTGCTAGAGATCTGGTATCGCGGACCTACAATGAGCAGTTCTTC.

This clonotype was found a few times. V gene TRBV20-1 combines with J gene TRBJ2-7; no clear D. Deletions cut 6 bases from V and 3 bases from J, with 24 bases between. The CDR3 has 16 amino acids. In germline, CDR1 is DFQATT, CDR2 SNEGSKA (reference sequence). CDR3 protein: CSAQDPDGDLGYEQYF. In nucleotides, the CDR3 is TGCAGTGCCCAAGATCCCGACGGAGATTTGGGCTACGAGCAGTACTTC.

This rearrangement joins TRBV14 to TRBJ2-7; weak D call: TRBD2 (5 bases). Looked up from germline, CDR1 is SGHDN and CDR2 is FVKESK. The V end was cut by 0 bases, the J end by 6 bases, with 9 bases between. The CDR3 covers 13 residues. CDR3 amino acids: CASSQEFGSEQYF. DNA of the CDR3: TGTGCCAGCAGCCAAGAATTTGGGAGCGAGCAGTACTTC.

This clonotype was detected only once. The rearrangement joins TRBV4-3 to TRBJ1-5; the D gene is possibly TRBD1 (5 bases). The CDR3 consists of 17 residues. V was pared by 1 base and J by 6 bases, with 19 bases between. Per the germline V gene, CDR1 is LGHNA and CDR2 is YSLEER. This chain's CDR3 is CASSQGRGVGAGQPQHF. The CDR3 region has the DNA TGCGCCAGCAGCCAAGGGCGGGGGGTAGGGGCGGGTCAGCCCCAGCATTTT.

The rearrangement uses TRBV6-2 or TRBV6-3 and TRBJ2-7; D tentatively fits TRBD1 or TRBD2 (5 bases each). Trimming shortened V by 10 bases and J by 4 bases, and 14 bases separated the two germline ends. Germline V gene data show CDR1 as MNHEY and CDR2 as SVGEGT. The CDR3 sequence is 12 residues long. CDR3 sequence reads: CATRHWGYEQYF. CDR3 nucleotide sequence: TGTGCCACCCGCCATTGGGGGTACGAGCAGTACTTC.

The CDR3 is CATSRARIGLELSAQYF. CDR3 bases: TGTGCCACCAGCAGAGCCCGAATAGGACTAGAGTTGTCAGCGCAGTATTTT. The chain is built from TRBV15 and TRBJ2-3; TRBD2 agrees at 7 bases. The CDR3 has 17 residues. V lost 1 base to trimming and J lost 10 bases; unmatched junction nucleotides: 17. CDR1 is LNHNV, CDR2 YYDKDF, per germline (reference sequence).

This clonotype was observed a handful of times. The chain recombines TRBV29-1 with TRBJ2-1; D perhaps matches TRBD1 (7 bases). Between the trimmed V and J ends, which lost 7 bases and 8 bases, there was a span of 15 bases. Germline V gene data show CDR1 as SQVTM and CDR2 as ANQGSEA. The CDR3 is 12 residues long. The CDR3 bases are TGCAGCGCATACAGGGGCGGGGATGAGCAGTTCTTC. This gives the protein CSAYRGGDEQFF.

This clonotype turned up a few times. Written as DNA, the CDR3 is TGTGCCAGCAGCTTAAGACGGATTAACACCGGGGAGCTGTTTTTT. This encodes CASSLRRINTGELFF. This chain uses TRBV7-2 with TRBJ2-2; D is uncertain. The CDR3 totals 15 residues. Germline assignment: CDR1 SGHTA and CDR2 FQGNSA. The V and J ends lost 2 bases and 2 bases respectively, with 9 bases between them.

This clonotype has a single count. J is TRBJ2-1 and V is TRBV15, with D tentatively TRBD2 (6 bases). Germline V gene data show CDR1 as LNHNV and CDR2 as YYDKDF (reference sequence). This CDR3 spans 13 amino acids. Trimming cost V 0 bases and J 8 bases, with 8 bases left between them. CDR3 coding DNA: TGTGCCACCAGCAGAGATTGGGGGGATGAGCAGTTCTTC. This encodes CATSRDWGDEQFF.

The CDR3 loop is CSVGFTGGPFGYTF. Written as DNA, the CDR3 is TGCAGCGTAGGCTTTACAGGGGGCCCCTTTGGCTACACCTTC. The J gene is TRBJ1-2, the V gene TRBV29-1; 9 bases are a match to TRBD1. Germline-derived CDR1 and CDR2 are SQVTM and ANQGSEA. The CDR3 length is 14 residues. J lost 7 bases, V lost 6 bases, and 12 bases had no gene match.